This T cell receptor (beta chain) was recorded in a study of blood T cell repertoires in COVID-19. Across the study: Acute and convalescent COVID-19 samples came from the United States, Italy and Spain. PBMCs, B-cell-depleted T cells, or T cells provided the cDNA or gDNA that made up the material.

Seattle cases were enrolled at active infection and followed longitudinally. In the authors' methods: Reference gene primer amplification gave estimated nucleated cell counts. Assay: immunoSEQ multiplex PCR; the TCRdb copy retains only in-frame clones and omits some. Clone size and the V and J calls come from that table; the DNA yielded D and trimming. The sample includes fewer than 500,000 clones, 80% to 90% of them seen just once. The V gene lost 4 bases and the J gene lost 7 bases, with 10 bases spanning the gap. CDR3 length: 13 residues. Per germline, CDR1 LGHDT and CDR2 YNNKEL (reference sequence).

The sequence was collected from a man aged 18-30 years with COVID-19, enrolled during active disease. The chain links TRBV3-1 (or the pseudogene TRBV3-2) to TRBJ2-2, with D tentatively TRBD1 (5 bases). The sequenced sample was peripheral blood. Here the CDR3 DNA reads TGTGCCAGCAGCCCCCGGACACACGGGGAGCTGTTTTTT. Protein sequence: CASSPRTHGELFF.